Each of the 7 T cell receptor beta chains below was sequenced from the same sample in a study of blood T cell repertoires in COVID-19. Only in-frame clones appear in the TCRdb table, and some are missing; sequencing was by immunoSEQ multiplex PCR. Here the sample spans around 400,000 clones, more than 70% being singletons. The sample comprised peripheral blood. The receptors come from a woman in her sixties with COVID-19, enrolled during active disease.

This chain joins TRBV10-2 and TRBJ1-3; 9 bases align to TRBD1. The CDR3 is 14 amino acids. Germline CDR1 and CDR2: WSHSY and SAAADI. V dropped 6 bases and J dropped 8; count of bases not matched to a gene: 8. The CDR3 loop reads CASSIRDRDHTIYF. In DNA, the CDR3 is TGCGCCAGCAGCATCCGGGACAGGGACCACACCATATATTTT.

In DNA form, the CDR3 reads TGTGCCAGCAGCTTAGGGGGACTAGCGGAAAAAGAGACCCAGTACTTC. As protein: CASSLGGLAEKETQYF. This chain links TRBV7-2 with TRBJ2-5; 11 nucleotides line up with TRBD2. V shed 1 base and J 3 bases; nucleotides not matched to a gene: 4. CDR1 SGHTA and CDR2 FQGNSA come from the germline V gene. The CDR3 covers 16 residues.

This chain connects TRBV19 to TRBJ2-1; TRBD1 agrees at 9 bases. The CDR3 spans 13 residues. Germline trimming cut 4 bases from V and 14 bases from J; bases unmatched to any gene: 9. Germline V gene sequence: CDR1 LNHDA, CDR2 SQIVND (reference sequence). CDR3 sequence (DNA): TGTGCCAGTAGTACTCTCCGGGACAGGGATAAGTTCTTC. It translates to CASSTLRDRDKFF.

J is TRBJ2-7 and V is TRBV2; D is unresolved. CDR3 length equals 13 residues. Trimming cost V 1 base and J 3 bases, with 7 bases left between them. The V gene's germline CDR1 is SNHLY and CDR2 FYNNEI. The CDR3 sequence: CASSEVLNYEQYF. Written as DNA, the CDR3 is TGTGCCAGCAGTGAAGTACTAAACTACGAGCAGTACTTC. The variable domain in full, completed from reference TRBV2 and TRBJ2-7, reads EPEVTQTPSHQVTQMGQEVILRCVPISNHLYFYWYRQILGQKVEFLVSFYNNEISEKSEIFDDQFSVERPDGSNFTLKIRSTKLEDSAMYFCASSEVLNYEQYFGPGTRLTVT.

This chain connects TRBV19 to TRBJ1-2; 9 nucleotides align to TRBD1. V was clipped by 6 bases and J by 8 bases; unmatched bases: 13. CDR3 length: 15 amino acids. Germline CDR1 and CDR2: LNHDA and SQIVND (reference sequence). This CDR3 is CASRFGTGRFEGYTF. The CDR3 DNA follows: TGTGCCAGTAGGTTCGGGACAGGGCGGTTTGAGGGCTACACCTTC.

The chain links TRBV7-3 to TRBJ1-1; D is perhaps TRBD1 (6 bases). The CDR3 extends over 15 amino acids. V was trimmed by 0 bases and J by 1 base, leaving 9 bases between them. Germline CDR1 and CDR2: SGHTA and FQGTGA. CDR3 region: CASSLTGAGNTEAFF. The CDR3 region has the DNA TGTGCCAGCAGCTTAACGGGGGCAGGGAACACTGAAGCTTTCTTT.

The V gene is TRBV30, the J gene TRBJ1-5; TRBD1 might be the D (5 bases). Trimming cost V 2 bases and J 7 bases, with 12 bases left between them. This CDR3 is 13 amino acids long. From germline, CDR1 is GTSNPN and CDR2 SVGIG (reference sequence). The CDR3: CAWSLGEGQPQHF. The CDR3 DNA follows: TGTGCCTGGAGTTTGGGGGAGGGACAGCCCCAGCATTTT.